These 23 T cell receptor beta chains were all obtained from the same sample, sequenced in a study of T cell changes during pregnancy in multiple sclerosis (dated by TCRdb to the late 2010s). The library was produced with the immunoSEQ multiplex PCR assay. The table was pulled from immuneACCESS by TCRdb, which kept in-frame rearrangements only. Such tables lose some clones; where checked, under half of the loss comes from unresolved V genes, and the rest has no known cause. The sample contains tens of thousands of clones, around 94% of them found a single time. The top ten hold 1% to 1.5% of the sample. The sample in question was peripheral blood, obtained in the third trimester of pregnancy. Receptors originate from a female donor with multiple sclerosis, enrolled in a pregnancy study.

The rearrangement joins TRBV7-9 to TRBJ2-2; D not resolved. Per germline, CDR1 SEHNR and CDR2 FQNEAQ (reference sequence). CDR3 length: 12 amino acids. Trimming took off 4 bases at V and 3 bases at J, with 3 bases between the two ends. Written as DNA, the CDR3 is TGTGCCAGCAGCTCGTACACCGGGGAGCTGTTTTTT. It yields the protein CASSSYTGELFF.

CDR3 sequence: CAWSGSMKGLAPIYEQYF. The CDR3 DNA sequence: TGTGCCTGGAGCGGCTCTATGAAGGGGCTAGCGCCAATTTACGAGCAGTACTTC. The V call is TRBV30, the J call TRBJ2-7; weak D call: TRBD2 (6 bases). The CDR3 sequence is 18 residues long. Trimming removed 3 bases at V and 4 bases at J, with 28 bases between. CDR1 is GTSNPN and CDR2 is SVGIG in the germline V gene (reference sequence). Looking up the rest from reference TRBV30 and TRBJ2-7 gives the full variable domain: SQTIHQWPATLVQPVGSPLSLECTVEGTSNPNLYWYRQAAGRGLQLLFYSVGIGQISSEVPQNLSASRPQDRQFILSSKKLLLSDSGFYLCAWSGSMKGLAPIYEQYFGPGTRLTVT.

The CDR3 here is CASSQDTSGKDEQYF. For the CDR3, the DNA is TGCGCCAGCAGCCAAGATACTAGCGGGAAAGACGAGCAGTACTTC. V usage is TRBV4-3 and J usage is TRBJ2-7; TRBD2 matches 10 bases. Trimming removed 0 bases from V and 5 bases from J; junction bases left unmatched: 4. Germline V gene sequence: CDR1 LGHNA, CDR2 YSLEER. The CDR3 contains 15 residues.

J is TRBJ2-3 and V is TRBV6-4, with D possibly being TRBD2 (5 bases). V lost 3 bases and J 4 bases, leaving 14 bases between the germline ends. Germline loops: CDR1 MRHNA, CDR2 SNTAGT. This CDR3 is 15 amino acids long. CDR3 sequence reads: CASSEYSGMADTQYF. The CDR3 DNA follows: TGTGCCAGCAGTGAATACTCCGGGATGGCAGATACGCAGTATTTT.

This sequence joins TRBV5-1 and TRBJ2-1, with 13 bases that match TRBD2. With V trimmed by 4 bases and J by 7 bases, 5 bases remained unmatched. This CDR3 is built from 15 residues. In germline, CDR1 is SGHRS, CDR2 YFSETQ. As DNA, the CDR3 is TGCGCCAGCAGCCGACTAGCGGGAGGATATAATGAGCAGTTCTTC. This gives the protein CASSRLAGGYNEQFF.

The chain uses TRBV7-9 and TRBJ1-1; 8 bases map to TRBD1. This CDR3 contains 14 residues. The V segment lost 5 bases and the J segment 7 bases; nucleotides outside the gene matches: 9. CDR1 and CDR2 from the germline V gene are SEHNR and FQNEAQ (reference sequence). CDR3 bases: TGTGCCAGCAGCACGTGGACAGGGAGTATTGAAGCTTTCTTT. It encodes CASSTWTGSIEAFF.

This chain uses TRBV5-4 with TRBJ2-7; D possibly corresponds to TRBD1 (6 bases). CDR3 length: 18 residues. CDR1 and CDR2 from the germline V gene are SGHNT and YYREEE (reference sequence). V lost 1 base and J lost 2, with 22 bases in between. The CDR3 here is CASSLTLSEGESTYEQYF. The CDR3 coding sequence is TGTGCCAGCAGCTTGACTTTATCAGAGGGGGAGTCGACCTACGAGCAGTACTTC.

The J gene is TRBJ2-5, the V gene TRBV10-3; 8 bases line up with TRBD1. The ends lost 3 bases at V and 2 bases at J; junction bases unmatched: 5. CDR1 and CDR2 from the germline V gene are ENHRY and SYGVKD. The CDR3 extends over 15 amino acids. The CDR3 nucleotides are TGTGCCATCAGTGACCAAGGACAGGGTCAAGAGACCCAGTACTTC. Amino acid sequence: CAISDQGQGQETQYF.

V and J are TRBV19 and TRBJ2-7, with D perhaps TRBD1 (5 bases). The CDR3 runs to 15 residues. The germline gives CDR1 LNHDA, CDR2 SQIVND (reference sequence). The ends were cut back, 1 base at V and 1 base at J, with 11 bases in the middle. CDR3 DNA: TGTGCCAGTAGTATAGGAACAGGAGAGTCCTACGAGCAGTACTTC. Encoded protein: CASSIGTGESYEQYF.

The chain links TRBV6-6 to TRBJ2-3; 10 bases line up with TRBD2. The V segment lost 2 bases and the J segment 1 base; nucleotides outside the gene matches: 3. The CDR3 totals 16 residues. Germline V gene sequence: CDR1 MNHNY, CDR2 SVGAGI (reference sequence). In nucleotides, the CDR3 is TGTGCCAGCAGTTACGGTAGCGGGAGGCGCACAGATACGCAGTATTTT. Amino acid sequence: CASSYGSGRRTDTQYF.

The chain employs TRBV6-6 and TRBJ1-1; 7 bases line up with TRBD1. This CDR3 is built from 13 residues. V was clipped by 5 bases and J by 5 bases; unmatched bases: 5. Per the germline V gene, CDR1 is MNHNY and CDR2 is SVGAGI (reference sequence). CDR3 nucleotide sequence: TGTGCCAGCAGTCACCAGGGGGATACTGAAGCTTTCTTT. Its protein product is CASSHQGDTEAFF.

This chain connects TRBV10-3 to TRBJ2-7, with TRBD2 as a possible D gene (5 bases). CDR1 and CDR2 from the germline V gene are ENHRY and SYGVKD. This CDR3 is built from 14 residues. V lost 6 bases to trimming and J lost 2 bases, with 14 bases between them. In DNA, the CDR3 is TGTGCCATCAGGAGGGAAATAAGCACCTACGAGCAGTACTTC. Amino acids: CAIRREISTYEQYF.

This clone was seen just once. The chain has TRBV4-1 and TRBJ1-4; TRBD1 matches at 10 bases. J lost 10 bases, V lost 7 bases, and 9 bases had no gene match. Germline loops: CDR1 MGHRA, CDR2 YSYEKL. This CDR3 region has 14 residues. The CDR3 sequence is CASNKGQGRVKLFF. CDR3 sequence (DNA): TGCGCCAGCAACAAGGGACAGGGGAGGGTAAAACTGTTTTTT.

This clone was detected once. CDR3 loop: CASSGLAGVNTGELFF. The DNA of the CDR3 is TGTGCCAGTAGTGGACTAGCGGGGGTGAACACCGGGGAGCTGTTTTTT. J is TRBJ2-2 and V is TRBV19; 13 bases map to TRBD2. The V gene end was trimmed by 5 bases and the J gene end by 1 base; junction bases not matched to a gene: 1. This CDR3 contains 16 residues. Looked up from germline, CDR1 is LNHDA and CDR2 is SQIVND (reference sequence). Filled out from reference TRBV19 and TRBJ2-2, the complete variable domain reads DGGITQSPKYLFRKEGQNVTLSCEQNLNHDAMYWYRQDPGQGLRLIYYSQIVNDFQKGDIAEGYSVSREKKESFPLTVTSAQKNPTAFYLCASSGLAGVNTGELFFGEGSRLTVL.

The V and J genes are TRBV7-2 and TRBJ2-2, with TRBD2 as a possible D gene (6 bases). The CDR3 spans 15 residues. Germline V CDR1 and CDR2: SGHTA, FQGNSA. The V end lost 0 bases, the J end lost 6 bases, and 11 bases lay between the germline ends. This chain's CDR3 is CASSLAVLAAGELFF. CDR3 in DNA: TGTGCCAGCAGCTTAGCGGTATTAGCGGCCGGGGAGCTGTTTTTT. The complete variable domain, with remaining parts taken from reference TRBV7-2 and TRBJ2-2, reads GAGVSQSPSNKVTEKGKDVELRCDPISGHTALYWYRQSLGQGLEFLIYFQGNSAPDKSGLPSDRFSAERTGGSVSTLTIQRTQQEDSAVYLCASSLAVLAAGELFFGEGSRLTVL.

In DNA form, the CDR3 reads TGCGCCAGCAGCCCACTAGCGGGAGGATCAGAGACCCAGTACTTC. Amino acid sequence: CASSPLAGGSETQYF. V usage is TRBV5-1 and J usage is TRBJ2-5; 12 bases align to TRBD2. Germline loops: CDR1 SGHRS, CDR2 YFSETQ. The CDR3 contains 15 residues. V gave up 4 bases and J gave up 4 bases; unmatched junction bases: 5.

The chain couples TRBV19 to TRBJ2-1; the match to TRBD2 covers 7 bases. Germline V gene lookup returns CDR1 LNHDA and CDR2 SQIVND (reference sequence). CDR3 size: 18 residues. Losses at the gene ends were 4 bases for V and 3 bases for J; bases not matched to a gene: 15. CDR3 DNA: TGTGCCAGTAGTACAGCCCCCTTAGGCGGGAGTTTCTACAATGAGCAGTTCTTC. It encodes CASSTAPLGGSFYNEQFF.

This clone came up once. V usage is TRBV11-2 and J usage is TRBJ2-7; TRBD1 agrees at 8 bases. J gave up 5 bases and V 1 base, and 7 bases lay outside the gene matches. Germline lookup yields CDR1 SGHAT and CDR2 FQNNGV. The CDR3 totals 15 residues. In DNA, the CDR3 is TGTGCCAGCAGCTTAGTTTTGGACAGGGTCCACGAGCAGTACTTC. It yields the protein CASSLVLDRVHEQYF.

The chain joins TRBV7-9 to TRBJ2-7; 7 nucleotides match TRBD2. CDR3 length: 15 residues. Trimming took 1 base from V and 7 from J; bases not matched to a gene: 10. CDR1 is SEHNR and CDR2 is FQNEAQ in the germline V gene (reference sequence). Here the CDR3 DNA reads TGTGCCAGCAGCTTAGGGGGGACTACCCTGCGGGAGCAGTACTTC. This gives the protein CASSLGGTTLREQYF. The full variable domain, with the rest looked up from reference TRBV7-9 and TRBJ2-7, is DTGVSQNPRHKITKRGQNVTFRCDPISEHNRLYWYRQTLGQGPEFLTYFQNEAQLEKSRLLSDRFSAERPKGSFSTLEIQRTEQGDSAMYLCASSLGGTTLREQYFGPGTRLTVT.

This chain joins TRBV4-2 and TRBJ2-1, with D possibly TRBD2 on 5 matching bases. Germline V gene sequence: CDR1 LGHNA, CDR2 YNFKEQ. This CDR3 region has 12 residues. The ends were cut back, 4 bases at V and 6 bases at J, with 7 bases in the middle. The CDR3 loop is CASSPSGNEQFF. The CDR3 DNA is TGTGCCAGCAGCCCGAGCGGCAATGAGCAGTTCTTC.

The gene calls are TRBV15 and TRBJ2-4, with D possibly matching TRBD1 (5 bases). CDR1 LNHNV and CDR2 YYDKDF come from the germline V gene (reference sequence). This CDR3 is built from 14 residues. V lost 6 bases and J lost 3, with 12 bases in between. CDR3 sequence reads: CATSPLDSKNIQYF. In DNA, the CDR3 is TGTGCCACCAGTCCCCTCGACAGCAAAAACATTCAGTACTTC.

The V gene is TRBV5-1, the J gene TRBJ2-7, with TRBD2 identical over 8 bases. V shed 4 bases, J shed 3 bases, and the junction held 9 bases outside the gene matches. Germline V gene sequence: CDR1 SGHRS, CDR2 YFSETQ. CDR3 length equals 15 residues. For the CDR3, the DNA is TGCGCCAGCAGCCCCTCCCCGACTAGCGACTACGAGCAGTACTTC. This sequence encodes CASSPSPTSDYEQYF.

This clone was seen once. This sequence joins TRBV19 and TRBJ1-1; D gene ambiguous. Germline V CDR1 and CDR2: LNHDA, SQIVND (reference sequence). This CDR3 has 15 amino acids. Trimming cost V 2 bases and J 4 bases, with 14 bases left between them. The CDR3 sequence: CASSISLSWATEAFF. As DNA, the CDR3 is TGTGCCAGTAGTATATCCCTCTCTTGGGCCACTGAAGCTTTCTTT.